A single sample gave rise to the 24 T cell receptor beta chains below, sequenced in a study of regulatory T cells in long-lasting Graves disease. Time point: newly diagnosed GD, antithyroid drugs for less than 3 months. PBMC RNA served as the TCR library source. Combining iRepertoire HTBI primers with Arm-PCR of CDR3 regions, the authors built TCR beta libraries. From the multiplex PCR reads, TCRdb called clonotypes with MiXCR, one entry per CDR3 protein. The repertoire holds roughly 220,000 distinct CDR3 sequences, with about 17% as singletons. The sequenced sample was peripheral blood mononuclear cells (PBMCs), obtained at new diagnosis, from a patient treated with antithyroid drugs. The receptor source for this set is a female donor with Graves disease.

The rearrangement uses TRBV2 and TRBJ2-5; D remains unclear. Looked up from germline, CDR1 is SNHLY and CDR2 is FYNNEI. The V end was cut by 6 bases, the J end by 3 bases, with 8 bases between. The CDR3 spans 12 residues. CDR3 bases: TGTGCCAGCAGCCAGCCCAAAGAGACCCAGTACTTC. Protein sequence: CASSQPKETQYF.

This clonotype was observed many times. V usage is TRBV2 and J usage is TRBJ2-6; tentative D call: TRBD2 (5 bases). Germline CDR1 is SNHLY and CDR2 is FYNNEI. The V end lost 7 bases, the J end lost 2 bases, and 18 bases lay between the germline ends. This CDR3 is 17 amino acids long. This chain's CDR3 is CASTPVEGAAGANVLTF. The DNA for the CDR3 is TGTGCCAGCACTCCTGTCGAGGGCGCGGCTGGGGCCAACGTCCTGACTTTC.

The chain uses TRBV24-1 and TRBJ2-5; D is perhaps TRBD1 (5 bases). Germline V CDR1 and CDR2: KGHDR, SFDVKD. V lost 4 bases, J lost 5 bases, and 22 bases lay in between. The CDR3 has 17 amino acids. The CDR3 here is CATSDLGREDNVETQYF. The CDR3 DNA reads as TGTGCCACCAGTGACCTGGGCAGGGAAGATAACGTGGAGACCCAGTACTTC.

This clonotype was seen repeatedly, ten times or more. The chain carries TRBV19 and TRBJ2-5; D is perhaps TRBD1 (5 bases). The CDR3 is made up of 13 amino acids. V lost 4 bases and J 1 base, leaving 7 bases between the germline ends. Germline V gene lookup returns CDR1 LNHDA and CDR2 SQIVND (reference sequence). The CDR3 region has the DNA TGTGCCAGTAGTAGGACACCCCAAGAGACCCAGTACTTC. Residues: CASSRTPQETQYF.

This clonotype was found many times. The rearrangement links TRBV27 to TRBJ2-2; no clear D gene. CDR1 is MNHEY, CDR2 SMNVEV, per germline (reference sequence). This CDR3 spans 16 amino acids. V was trimmed by 4 bases and J by 1 base, leaving 13 bases between them. CDR3 amino acids: CASSSSPKGNTGELFF. DNA for the CDR3: TGTGCCAGCAGTTCATCTCCTAAGGGGAACACCGGGGAGCTGTTTTTT.

The chain couples TRBV4-1 to TRBJ2-7; 9 bases are a match to TRBD1. The CDR3 extends over 14 amino acids. Germline V CDR1 and CDR2: MGHRA, YSYEKL. V lost 0 bases and J lost 3; bases outside the gene matches: 0. As DNA, the CDR3 is TGCGCCAGCAGCCAAGAGACAGGGGGCTACGAGCAGTACTTC. This gives the protein CASSQETGGYEQYF.

The sample holds many counts of this clonotype. This chain uses TRBV20-1 with TRBJ2-1; either TRBD1 or TRBD2 may supply D (5 bases each). V lost 2 bases, J lost 0 bases, and 14 bases lay in between. Germline loops: CDR1 DFQATT, CDR2 SNEGSKA (reference sequence). The CDR3 is 16 residues long. The CDR3 sequence is CSARPRVGASYNEQFF. In DNA form, the CDR3 reads TGCAGTGCTAGACCCCGGGTCGGGGCCTCCTACAATGAGCAGTTCTTC.

The table lists this clonotype with many counts. J is TRBJ2-5 and V is TRBV29-1, with TRBD1 matching over 11 bases. Germline assignment: CDR1 SQVTM and CDR2 ANQGSEA. The CDR3 spans 14 residues. V lost 1 base, J lost 7 bases, and 5 bases stayed unmatched. The CDR3, as DNA: TGCAGCGTTGAAGTCTTGGGACAGGGGGTGACCCAGTACTTC. It translates to CSVEVLGQGVTQYF. Full variable domain (missing parts from reference TRBV29-1 and TRBJ2-5): SAVISQKPSRDICQRGTSLTIQCQVDSQVTMMFWYRQQPGQSLTLIATANQGSEATYESGFVIDKFPISRPNLTFSTLTVSNMSPEDSSIYLCSVEVLGQGVTQYFGPGTRLLVL.

This clonotype was counted at least ten times. This chain links TRBV20-1 with TRBJ1-2, with D perhaps TRBD1 (6 bases). Between the trimmed V and J ends, which lost 5 bases and 4 bases, there was a span of 14 bases. This CDR3 is built from 13 residues. CDR1 and CDR2 (germline): DFQATT, SNEGSKA (reference sequence). In DNA form, the CDR3 reads TGCAGTGCTTACTCAGGGGAGAGCTATGGCTACACCTTC. It translates to CSAYSGESYGYTF.

This clonotype was seen ten or more times. The V call is TRBV19, the J call TRBJ1-6; D ambiguous. CDR1 is LNHDA, CDR2 SQIVND, per germline (reference sequence). The CDR3 is made up of 13 amino acids. V lost 5 bases and J 9 bases, leaving 11 bases between the germline ends. The CDR3 DNA follows: TGTGCCAGTAGTGGGGAGGCTATTTCACCCCTCCACTTT. Protein sequence: CASSGEAISPLHF.

This clonotype has ten or more counts. The CDR3 nucleotides read TGTGCCAGTAGGGCTGGCCTAGATACGCAGTATTTT. It translates to CASRAGLDTQYF. This rearrangement joins TRBV19 to TRBJ2-3, with D uncertain. The germline CDR1 and CDR2 sequences are LNHDA and SQIVND (reference sequence). The CDR3 is 12 amino acids. V was pared by 6 bases and J by 5 bases, with 9 bases between. The whole variable domain, filled in from reference TRBV19 and TRBJ2-3, reads DGGITQSPKYLFRKEGQNVTLSCEQNLNHDAMYWYRQDPGQGLRLIYYSQIVNDFQKGDIAEGYSVSREKKESFPLTVTSAQKNPTAFYLCASRAGLDTQYFGPGTRLTVL.

The V gene is TRBV4-2, the J gene TRBJ1-3; D remains unclear. This CDR3 is built from 16 residues. The V and J ends lost 0 bases and 0 bases respectively, with 9 bases between them. Germline CDR1 and CDR2: LGHNA and YNFKEQ. This chain's CDR3 is CASSQDQSFSGNTIYF. DNA for the CDR3: TGTGCCAGCAGCCAAGATCAGTCCTTCTCTGGAAACACCATATATTTT.

The rearrangement links TRBV20-1 to TRBJ2-3, with 11 bases fitting TRBD1. The CDR3 has 18 residues. The V gene end was trimmed by 3 bases and the J gene end by 3 bases; junction bases not matched to a gene: 14. CDR1 and CDR2 (germline): DFQATT, SNEGSKA (reference sequence). CDR3 sequence (DNA): TGCAGTGCTAGGCCAGATCAGCCGGGGACAGGGGGAACAGATACGCAGTATTTT. Amino acid sequence: CSARPDQPGTGGTDTQYF.

This clonotype has at least ten counts. The genes are TRBV2 and TRBJ2-5; 10 bases are shared with TRBD1. The germline V gene encodes CDR1 SNHLY and CDR2 FYNNEI. This CDR3 has 13 residues. J was trimmed by 3 bases and V by 8 bases; bases with no gene match: 3. The CDR3 is CASGTGVEETQYF. The CDR3 DNA reads TGTGCCAGCGGGACAGGGGTGGAAGAGACCCAGTACTTC.

This clonotype was detected ten times or more. The chain is built from TRBV6-2 or TRBV6-3 and TRBJ1-2, with D tentatively TRBD1 (5 bases). The CDR3 spans 13 residues. Germline V gene lookup returns CDR1 MNHEY and CDR2 SVGEGT. Trimming pared 6 bases from V and 6 bases from J, leaving 14 bases between. For the CDR3, the DNA is TGTGCCAGCAGCACGGGACTGTCGAATGGCTACACCTTC. As protein: CASSTGLSNGYTF.

This clonotype came up many times. This chain connects TRBV7-3 to TRBJ1-6; possible D gene TRBD1, 6 bases. V dropped 3 bases and J dropped 10 bases, with 10 bases sitting between them. This CDR3 has 13 residues. CDR1 is SGHTA and CDR2 is FQGTGA in the germline V gene. Written as DNA, the CDR3 is TGTGCCAGCAGCTTGATGGGGGGCTCACCCCTCCACTTT. As protein: CASSLMGGSPLHF.

This clonotype was observed a handful of times. The V call is TRBV9, the J call TRBJ2-3, with D perhaps given as TRBD1 or TRBD2 (6 bases each). Per germline, CDR1 SGDLS and CDR2 YYNGEE. The CDR3 is made up of 14 amino acids. The V end was cut by 3 bases, the J end by 8 bases, with 16 bases between. DNA for the CDR3: TGTGCCAGCAGCGCGGACGGGGGCCGGGTTACGCAGTATTTT. Translation: CASSADGGRVTQYF.

The chain couples TRBV30 to TRBJ1-1, with 11 bases identical to TRBD1. The CDR3 loop spans 15 amino acids. Germline V gene sequence: CDR1 GTSNPN, CDR2 SVGIG (reference sequence). The trim removed 2 bases at V and 3 bases at J, leaving 5 bases unmatched. The CDR3 coding sequence is TGTGCCTGGAGTCTGGACAGGGGGCGGTACACTGAAGCTTTCTTT. Its translation is CAWSLDRGRYTEAFF.

The chain combines TRBV24-1 with TRBJ2-1, with TRBD2 matching over 13 bases. V trimming: 2 bases; J trimming: 7 bases; junction bases outside the gene matches: 4. This CDR3 is 16 amino acids long. The germline V gene encodes CDR1 KGHDR and CDR2 SFDVKD. The chain's CDR3 is CATSDWTSGRGNEQFF. The DNA of the CDR3 is TGTGCCACCAGTGATTGGACTAGCGGGAGAGGTAATGAGCAGTTCTTC.

This clonotype was detected many times. The chain couples TRBV2 to TRBJ2-2; D possibly corresponds to TRBD1 (6 bases). The CDR3 is made up of 15 amino acids. Germline CDR1 SNHLY, CDR2 FYNNEI. Deletions cut 8 bases from V and 1 base from J, with 14 bases between. CDR3 nucleotides: TGTGCCAGCGGTCAGGAACAGGGGAACACCGGGGAGCTGTTTTTT. Protein sequence: CASGQEQGNTGELFF.

This clonotype was seen ten or more times. One end of the junction fails to match germline, which may point to a read error. The rearrangement joins TRBV20-1 to TRBJ1-1, with D unclear. Germline V CDR1 and CDR2: DFQATT, SNEGSKA (reference sequence). This CDR3 contains 11 residues. This chain's CDR3 is CSGRENTEAFF. The CDR3 DNA sequence: TGCAGTGGTAGAGAGAACACTGAAGCTTTCTTT.

The chain carries TRBV5-4 and TRBJ2-2; D might be TRBD2 (6 bases). V dropped 6 bases and J dropped 6 bases, with 15 bases sitting between them. Germline V gene lookup returns CDR1 SGHNT and CDR2 YYREEE (reference sequence). This CDR3 comprises 14 residues. CDR3 protein: CASTRERAPGELFF. The CDR3 nucleotides read TGTGCCAGCACCCGGGAGAGGGCCCCCGGGGAGCTGTTTTTT.

This clonotype was counted ten times or more. The chain has TRBV20-1 and TRBJ2-7; no definite D call. V lost 0 bases, J lost 0 bases, and 15 bases lay in between. The CDR3 is made up of 16 amino acids. The germline V gene encodes CDR1 DFQATT and CDR2 SNEGSKA (reference sequence). The CDR3 DNA reads as TGCAGTGCTAGAGATCTGGGCGACCCGAGCTCCTACGAGCAGTACTTC. Protein product: CSARDLGDPSSYEQYF.

Concerning this clonotype itself: A far larger clone is only one base removed, so a read error is likely. The CDR3 DNA reads as TGTGCCAGCACCACACGGGTTGGCGGGGAGACCCGGTACTTC. Amino acids: CASTTRVGGETRYF. The rearrangement uses TRBV6-2 or TRBV6-3 and TRBJ2-5; weak D call: TRBD2 (6 bases). CDR1 and CDR2 from the germline V gene are MNHEY and SVGEGT. CDR3 length: 14 amino acids.